The T cell receptor (beta chain) described here comes from a study of cytomegalovirus exposure and HLA in healthy donors. This PCR relied on a set of 60 Vbeta primers and 13 Jbeta primers. TCRdb's table, derived via immunoSEQ multiplex PCR, lists solely in-frame clones and lacks some. The sample carries some 270,000 clones, 92% recorded once. This CDR3 has 16 amino acids. The sequence came from a girl aged 2 to 10 in good health and CMV-seronegative. The chain is built from TRBV23-1 and TRBJ2-5, with 8 bases identical to TRBD2. The tail of the sequence fits TRBJ2-7 better, so the J call may be wrong. TRBV23-1 is filed as an ORF, its function uncertain. The sequenced material came from PBMCs. CDR3 bases: TGCGCCAGCAGTCAATCGCGGGGGGTTGGGGTATACGAGCAGTACTTC. Translation gives CASSQSRGVGVYEQYF.